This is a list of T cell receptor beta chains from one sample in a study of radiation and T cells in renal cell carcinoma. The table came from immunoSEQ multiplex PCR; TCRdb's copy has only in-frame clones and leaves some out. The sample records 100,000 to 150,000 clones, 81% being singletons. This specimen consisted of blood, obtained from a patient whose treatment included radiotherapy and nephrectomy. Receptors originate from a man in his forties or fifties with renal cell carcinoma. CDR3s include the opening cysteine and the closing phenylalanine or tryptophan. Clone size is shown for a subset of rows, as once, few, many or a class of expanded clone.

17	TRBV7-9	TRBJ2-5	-	CASSSPPGHQYQETQYF
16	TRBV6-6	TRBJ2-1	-	CASSYRADLSYNEQFF
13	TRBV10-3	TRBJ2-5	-	CAISEFLRETQYF
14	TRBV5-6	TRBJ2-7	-	CASRPGTGGYEQYF
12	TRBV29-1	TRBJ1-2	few	CSVVSTNYGYTF
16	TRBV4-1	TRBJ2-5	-	CASSQGPIPLQETQYF
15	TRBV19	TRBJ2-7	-	CASSRRAGGTYEQYF
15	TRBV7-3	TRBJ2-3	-	CASSQRTGYTDTQYF
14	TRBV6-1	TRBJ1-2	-	CASSEGTGYYGYTF
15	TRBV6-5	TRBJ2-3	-	CARPRGPSPTDTQYF
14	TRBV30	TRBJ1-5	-	CAWSVGAFNQPQHF
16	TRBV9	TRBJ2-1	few	CASSPKGLANYNEQFF
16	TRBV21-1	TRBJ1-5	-	CASRRRGGYSNQPQHF
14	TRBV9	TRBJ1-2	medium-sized	CASSAQGSYYGYTF
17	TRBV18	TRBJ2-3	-	CASSPRRLALSTDTQYF
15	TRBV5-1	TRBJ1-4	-	CASSLEGQENEKLFF
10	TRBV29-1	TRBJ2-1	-	CSGGYNEQFF
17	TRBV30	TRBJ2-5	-	CAWSPKRGTGNQETQYF
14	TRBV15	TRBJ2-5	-	CATSRGGVQETQYF
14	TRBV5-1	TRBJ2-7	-	CASSLAGQGDEQYF
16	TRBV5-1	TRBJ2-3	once	CASSFGTSGDTDTQYF
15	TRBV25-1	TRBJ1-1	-	CASSGGRVPNTEAFF
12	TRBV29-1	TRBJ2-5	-	CSVASGQETQYF
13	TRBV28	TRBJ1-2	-	CASSWGNNYGYTF
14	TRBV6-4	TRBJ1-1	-	CASRDRPMNTEAFF